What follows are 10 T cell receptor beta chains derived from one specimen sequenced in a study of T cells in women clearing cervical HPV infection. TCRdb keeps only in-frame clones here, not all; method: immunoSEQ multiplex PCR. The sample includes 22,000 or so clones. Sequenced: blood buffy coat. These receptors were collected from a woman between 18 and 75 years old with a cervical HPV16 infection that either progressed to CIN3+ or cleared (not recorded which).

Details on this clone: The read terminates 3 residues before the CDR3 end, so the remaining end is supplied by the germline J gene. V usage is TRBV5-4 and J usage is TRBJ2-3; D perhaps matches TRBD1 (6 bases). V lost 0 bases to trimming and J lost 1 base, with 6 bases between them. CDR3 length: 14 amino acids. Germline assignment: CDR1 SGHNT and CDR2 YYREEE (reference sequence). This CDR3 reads CASSLDRGTDTQYF. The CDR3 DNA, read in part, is TGTGCCAGCAGCTTGGACAGGGGCACAGATACG.

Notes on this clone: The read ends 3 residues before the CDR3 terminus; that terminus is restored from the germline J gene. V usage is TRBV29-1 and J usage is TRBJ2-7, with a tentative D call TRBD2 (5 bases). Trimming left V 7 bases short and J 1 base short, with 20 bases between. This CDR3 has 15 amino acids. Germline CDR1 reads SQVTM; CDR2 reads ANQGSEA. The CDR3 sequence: CSGYPWRAESYEQYF. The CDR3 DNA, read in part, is TGCAGCGGATACCCCTGGAGAGCGGAGTCCTACGAG.

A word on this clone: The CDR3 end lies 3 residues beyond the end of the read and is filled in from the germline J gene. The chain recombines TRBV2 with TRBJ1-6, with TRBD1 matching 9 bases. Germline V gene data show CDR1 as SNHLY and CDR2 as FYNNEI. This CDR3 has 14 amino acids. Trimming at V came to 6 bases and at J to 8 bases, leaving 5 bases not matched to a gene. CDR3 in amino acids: CASRIRDRDSPLHF. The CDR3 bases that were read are TGTGCCAGCAGGATCCGGGACAGGGATTCACCC. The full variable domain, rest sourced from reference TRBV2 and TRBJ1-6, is EPEVTQTPSHQVTQMGQEVILRCVPISNHLYFYWYRQILGQKVEFLVSFYNNEISEKSEIFDDQFSVERPDGSNFTLKIRSTKLEDSAMYFCASRIRDRDSPLHFGNGTRLTVT.

CDR3 DNA (partial): TGTGCCAGCAGCTTTCAGGGGGGTGGGGATGAAAAA. Translating it yields CASSFQGGGDEK. The CDR3 reads in full as CASSFQGGGDEKLFF. The V gene is TRBV5-5, the J gene TRBJ1-4; TRBD1 matches at 7 bases. Read data end 3 residues before the CDR3 end; the end is taken from the germline J gene. J lost 6 bases, V lost 2 bases, and 7 bases had no gene match. Germline-derived CDR1 and CDR2 are SGHKS and YYEKEE (reference sequence). The CDR3 sequence is 15 residues long.

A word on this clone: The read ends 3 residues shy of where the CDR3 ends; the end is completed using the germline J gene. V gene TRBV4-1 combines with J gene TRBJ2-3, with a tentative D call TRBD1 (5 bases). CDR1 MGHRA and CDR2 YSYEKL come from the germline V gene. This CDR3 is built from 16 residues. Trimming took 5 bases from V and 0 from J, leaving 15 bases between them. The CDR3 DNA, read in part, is TGCGCCAGCAGCGGGCTGGGGCTACATAGCACAGATACG. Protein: CASSGLGLHSTDT. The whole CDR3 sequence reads CASSGLGLHSTDTQYF.

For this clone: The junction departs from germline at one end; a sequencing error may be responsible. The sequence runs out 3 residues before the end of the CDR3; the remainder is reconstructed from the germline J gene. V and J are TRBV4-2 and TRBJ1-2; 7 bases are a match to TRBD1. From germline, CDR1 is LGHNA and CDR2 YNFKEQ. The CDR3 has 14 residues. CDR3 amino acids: CASSQYRGNYGYTF. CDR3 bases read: TGCGCCAGCAGCCAGTACAGGGGTAACTATGGC.

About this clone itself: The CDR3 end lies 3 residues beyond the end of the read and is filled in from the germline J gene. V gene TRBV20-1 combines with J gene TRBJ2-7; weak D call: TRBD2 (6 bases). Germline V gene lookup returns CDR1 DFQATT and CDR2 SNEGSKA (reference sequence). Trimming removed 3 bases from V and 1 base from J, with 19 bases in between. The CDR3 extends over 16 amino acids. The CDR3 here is CSARRLVSLNSYEQYF. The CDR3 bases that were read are TGCAGTGCTAGGCGACTAGTTTCACTCAATTCCTACGAG.

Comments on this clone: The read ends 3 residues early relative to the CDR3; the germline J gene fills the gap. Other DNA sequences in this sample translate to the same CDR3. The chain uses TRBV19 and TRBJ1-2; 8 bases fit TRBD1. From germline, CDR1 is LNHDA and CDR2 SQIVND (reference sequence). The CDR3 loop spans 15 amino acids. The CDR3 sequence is CASSFGQGYPYGYTF. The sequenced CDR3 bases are TGTGCCAGTAGTTTCGGACAGGGTTATCCCTACGGC.

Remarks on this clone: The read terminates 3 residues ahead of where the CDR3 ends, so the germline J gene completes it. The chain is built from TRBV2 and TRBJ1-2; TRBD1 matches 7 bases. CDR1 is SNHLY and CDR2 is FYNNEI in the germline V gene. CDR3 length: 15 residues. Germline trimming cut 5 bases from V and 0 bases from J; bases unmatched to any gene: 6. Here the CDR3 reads CASSLSGTANYGYTF. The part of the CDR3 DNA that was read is TGTGCCAGCAGTCTATCTGGGACAGCTAACTATGGC.

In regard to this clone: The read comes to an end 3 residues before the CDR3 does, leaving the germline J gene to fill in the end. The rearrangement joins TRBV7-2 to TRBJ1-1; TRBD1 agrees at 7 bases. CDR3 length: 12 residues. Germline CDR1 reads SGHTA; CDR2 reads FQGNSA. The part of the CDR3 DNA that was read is TGTGCCAGCAGCTTAAGGGACAGAGAA. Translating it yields CASSLRDRE. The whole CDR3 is CASSLRDREAFF.